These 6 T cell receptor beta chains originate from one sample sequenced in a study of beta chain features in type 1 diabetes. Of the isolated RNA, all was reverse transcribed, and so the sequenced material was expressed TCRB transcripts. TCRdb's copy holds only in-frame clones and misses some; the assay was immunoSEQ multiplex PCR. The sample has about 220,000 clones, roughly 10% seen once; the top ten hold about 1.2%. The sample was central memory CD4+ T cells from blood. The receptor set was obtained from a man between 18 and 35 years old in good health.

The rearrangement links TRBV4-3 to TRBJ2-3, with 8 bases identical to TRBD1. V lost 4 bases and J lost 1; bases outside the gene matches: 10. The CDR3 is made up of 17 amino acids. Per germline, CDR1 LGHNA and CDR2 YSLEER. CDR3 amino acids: CASSLDLGGQGTDTQYF. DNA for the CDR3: TGCGCCAGCAGCCTAGACCTTGGGGGACAGGGCACAGATACGCAGTATTTT.

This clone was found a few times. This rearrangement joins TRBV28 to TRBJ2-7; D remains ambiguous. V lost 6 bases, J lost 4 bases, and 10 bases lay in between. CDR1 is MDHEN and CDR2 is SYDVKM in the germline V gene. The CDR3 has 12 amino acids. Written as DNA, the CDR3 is TGTGCCAGCAGATTAGTAGGTTACGAGCAGTACTTC. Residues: CASRLVGYEQYF.

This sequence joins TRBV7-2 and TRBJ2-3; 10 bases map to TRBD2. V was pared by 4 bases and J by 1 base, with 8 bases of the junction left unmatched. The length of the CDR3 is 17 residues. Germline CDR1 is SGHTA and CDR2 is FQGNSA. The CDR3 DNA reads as TGTGCCAGCAGCTCGGTGGCCAGCGGGAGGGGCACAGATACGCAGTATTTT. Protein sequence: CASSSVASGRGTDTQYF.

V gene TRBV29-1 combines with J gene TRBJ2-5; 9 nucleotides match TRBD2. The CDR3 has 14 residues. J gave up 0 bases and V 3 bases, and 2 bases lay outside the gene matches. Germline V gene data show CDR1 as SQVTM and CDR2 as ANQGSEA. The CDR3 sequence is CSVDLAGYQETQYF. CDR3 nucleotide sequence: TGCAGCGTTGACCTAGCGGGGTACCAAGAGACCCAGTACTTC.

The CDR3 DNA reads as TGTGCCAGCAGTTCTGCGGGATACTCCACAGATACGCAGTATTTT. Encoded protein: CASSSAGYSTDTQYF. The V gene is TRBV6-5, the J gene TRBJ2-3, with D perhaps TRBD2 (6 bases). The V end lost 4 bases, the J end lost 2 bases, and 13 bases lay between the germline ends. CDR1 is MNHEY, CDR2 SVGAGI, per germline. The CDR3 is made up of 15 amino acids.

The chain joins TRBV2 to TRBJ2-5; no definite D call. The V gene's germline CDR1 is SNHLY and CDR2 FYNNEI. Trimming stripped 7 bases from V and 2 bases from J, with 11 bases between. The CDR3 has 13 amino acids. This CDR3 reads CASTERIQETQYF. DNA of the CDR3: TGTGCCAGCACCGAGAGAATTCAAGAGACCCAGTACTTC.